Each of the 8 T cell receptor beta chains below was sequenced from the same sample in a study of beta chain features in type 1 diabetes. Sequencing targeted expressed TCRB transcripts, as all isolated RNA had been reverse transcribed. The method was immunoSEQ multiplex PCR; TCRdb's version includes in-frame clones alone and lacks a portion of them. This sample yields about 470,000 clones, of which approximately 30% are seen a single time; 0.06% to 0.07% belongs to the top ten. The sample comprised naive CD4+ T cells from blood. These receptors came from a man aged 18 to 29 in good health.

About this clone itself: The same CDR3 is also encoded by other DNA sequences in this sample. This chain uses TRBV29-1 with TRBJ2-3; D is undetermined. Trimming removed 3 bases at V and 6 bases at J, with 10 bases between. Germline V gene sequence: CDR1 SQVTM, CDR2 ANQGSEA. The CDR3 runs to 12 residues. In nucleotides, the CDR3 is TGCAGCGTTGACAGAGTCACGGATACGCAGTATTTT. It translates to CSVDRVTDTQYF.

The J gene is TRBJ2-4, the V gene TRBV29-1; D is perhaps TRBD1 or TRBD2 (5 bases each). Deletions cut 5 bases from V and 9 bases from J, with 14 bases between. The germline CDR1 and CDR2 sequences are SQVTM and ANQGSEA. CDR3 length equals 12 residues. The CDR3, as DNA: TGCAGCGTTCACTCAGGGAGCAGCATTCAGTACTTC. This codes for CSVHSGSSIQYF.

This clone was recorded a few times. CDR3 DNA: TGTGCCACCAGCATCCGGACTTTAGTGAGCACAGATACGCAGTATTTT. Encoded protein: CATSIRTLVSTDTQYF. The genes are TRBV15 and TRBJ2-3; D perhaps matches TRBD2 (5 bases). The CDR3 has 16 amino acids. V was cut by 4 bases and J by 0 bases, with 14 bases left in between. Germline assignment: CDR1 LNHNV and CDR2 YYDKDF (reference sequence).

The CDR3 here is CASSLAVQETQYF. DNA for the CDR3: TGTGCCAGCAGTTTAGCAGTCCAAGAGACCCAGTACTTC. This chain links TRBV27 with TRBJ2-5; D is undetermined. The V and J ends lost 2 bases and 1 base respectively, with 5 bases between them. The germline CDR1 and CDR2 sequences are MNHEY and SMNVEV (reference sequence). The CDR3 is 13 amino acids.

In its sample, this clone was seen once. The chain recombines TRBV2 with TRBJ2-5; a weak D match, TRBD1 (6 bases). From germline, CDR1 is SNHLY and CDR2 FYNNEI. The CDR3 spans 12 residues. V gave up 7 bases and J gave up 4 bases, with 10 bases separating them. DNA of the CDR3: TGTGCCAGCATGAGCAGGGGAGAGACCCAGTACTTC. Translated, it gives CASMSRGETQYF.

Worth noting for this clone: The same CDR3 arises from other DNA sequences in this sample as well. The chain carries TRBV29-1 and TRBJ1-1; possibly TRBD1 for D (6 bases). Germline CDR1 is SQVTM and CDR2 is ANQGSEA. The CDR3 spans 12 residues. V lost 3 bases and J lost 8, with 13 bases in between. The CDR3: CSVEGGGTEAFF. CDR3 nucleotide sequence: TGCAGCGTTGAGGGCGGGGGCACGGAAGCTTTCTTT.

This clone came up a few times. The CDR3 loop is CASKIRGSGTYEQYF. The DNA for the CDR3 is TGTGCCAGCAAGATAAGGGGGAGCGGAACCTACGAGCAGTACTTC. The chain is built from TRBV28 and TRBJ2-7; TRBD1 might be the D (6 bases). The CDR3 consists of 15 residues. Trimming removed 7 bases at V and 2 bases at J, with 18 bases between. The germline V gene encodes CDR1 MDHEN and CDR2 SYDVKM.

This clone was counted only a few times. The sample has other DNA sequences that encode this CDR3 too. This chain joins TRBV9 and TRBJ2-1; D perhaps matches TRBD2 (6 bases). The V gene lost 0 bases and the J gene lost 2 bases, with 6 bases spanning the gap. There are 14 residues in the CDR3. The germline V gene has CDR1 SGDLS and CDR2 YYNGEE. The CDR3 DNA is TGTGCCAGCAGCGTAGCGGGAGCCTACAATGAGCAGTTCTTC. As protein: CASSVAGAYNEQFF.